This TCR beta chain was sequenced for a study of blood T cell repertoires in COVID-19. Study in general: Samples taken during acute and convalescent COVID-19 were collected in the United States, Italy and Spain. PBMCs, B-cell-depleted T cells, or T cells were the source of the cDNA or gDNA that made up the material.

The participants were between about 18 and 90 years old and came from 24 US areas. How the authors handled the data: By means of reference gene primer amplification, nucleated cell counts were estimated. The assay was immunoSEQ multiplex PCR, and TCRdb's table has in-frame clones only and misses some. The DNA gave D and trimming, while V, J and clone size come from that table. The data contain over 200,000 clones, 65% to 90% of them singletons. The origin of this receptor is a woman under 40 who had been exposed to COVID-19. Sequencing used PBMCs or T cells enriched from blood (not recorded which).

The CDR3 DNA reads as TGCGCCAGCAGCAAAGGACAGGGCCCAGATACGCAGTATTTT. Translated: CASSKGQGPDTQYF. This chain links TRBV5-1 with TRBJ2-3; 8 bases fit TRBD1. V trimming: 4 bases; J trimming: 4 bases; junction bases outside the gene matches: 5. The germline V gene encodes CDR1 SGHRS and CDR2 YFSETQ. The CDR3 extends over 14 amino acids.